Sequencing of this TCR beta chain was carried out in a study of OX40 agonist ivuxolimab in advanced cancers. Study overall: Across the patients, intravenous ivuxolimab was delivered every 2 weeks at 0.01 to 10 mg/kg. One patient with hepatocellular carcinoma and two with cutaneous melanoma, three in all, had partial responses.

Data came from immunoSEQ multiplex PCR; TCRdb stores just in-frame clones and leaves some out. The table shows more than 65,000 clones, with approximately 90% occurring only once. The V and J ends lost 7 bases and 0 bases respectively, with 19 bases between them. Germline values: CDR1 LNHDA, CDR2 SQIVND (reference sequence). There are 17 residues in the CDR3. The rearrangement links TRBV19 to TRBJ1-5; D gene uncertain. Sample: CD4+ or CD8+ T cells sorted from blood, taken in a trial of the OX40 agonist ivuxolimab. The sequence was collected from an adult with an advanced solid tumor such as melanoma, head and neck, liver or kidney cancer. The CDR3, as DNA: TGTGCCAGTACCCCTTCGACAAATCTTTTTAGCAATCAGCCCCAGCATTTT. As protein: CASTPSTNLFSNQPQHF. The variable domain in full, with the rest retrieved from reference TRBV19 and TRBJ1-5, is DGGITQSPKYLFRKEGQNVTLSCEQNLNHDAMYWYRQDPGQGLRLIYYSQIVNDFQKGDIAEGYSVSREKKESFPLTVTSAQKNPTAFYLCASTPSTNLFSNQPQHFGDGTRLSIL.